The 4 T cell receptor beta chains below come from one sample, sequenced in a study of early T cells in non-severe SARS-CoV-2 infection. Each CDR3 protein is one row after TCRdb ran MiXCR on the 5' RACE reads. Found here are tens of thousands of distinct CDR3 sequences, over 3% of them singletons; the top ten hold around 2.9%. Sequenced material: whole blood. Receptor source: an adult who was a healthcare worker with PCR-confirmed SARS-CoV-2 infection or an uninfected control (not recorded which).

The chain combines TRBV20-1 with TRBJ2-3; D remains ambiguous. This CDR3 comprises 13 residues. Deletions cut 0 bases from V and 4 bases from J, with 8 bases between. CDR1 is DFQATT and CDR2 is SNEGSKA in the germline V gene (reference sequence). This chain's CDR3 is CSARDRAPDTQYF. CDR3 in DNA: TGCAGTGCTAGAGATCGAGCGCCAGATACGCAGTATTTT.

This clonotype was counted a few times. This chain connects TRBV7-3 to TRBJ1-1; D gene uncertain. The CDR3 is 13 residues long. Germline CDR1 and CDR2: SGHTA and FQGTGA. V was clipped by 4 bases and J by 0 bases, with 6 bases between them. The CDR3 nucleotides are TGTGCCAGCAGCTCAGCCATGAACACTGAAGCTTTCTTT. It translates to CASSSAMNTEAFF.

The chain uses TRBV6-5 and TRBJ2-7; 9 positions agree with TRBD1. Looked up from germline, CDR1 is MNHEY and CDR2 is SVGAGI. This CDR3 region has 15 residues. V was clipped by 2 bases and J by 2 bases; unmatched bases: 4. CDR3 DNA sequence: TGTGCCAGCAGTTACGGACAGGGGAGGGCCTACGAGCAGTACTTC. This codes for CASSYGQGRAYEQYF.

This clonotype was seen ten or more times. The rearrangement uses TRBV7-9 and TRBJ2-6; 16 nucleotides agree with TRBD2. CDR1 and CDR2 from the germline V gene are SEHNR and FQNEAQ (reference sequence). The CDR3 is 20 residues long. The V and J ends lost 5 bases and 2 bases, in that order; junction bases with no gene match: 9. The CDR3 loop is CASSPGTSGRASPGANVLTF. The DNA for the CDR3 is TGTGCCAGCAGCCCCGGGACTAGCGGGAGGGCCTCCCCTGGGGCCAACGTCCTGACTTTC.